The present entry profiles one T cell receptor beta chain with its context. The V and J ends lost 5 bases and 3 bases, in that order; junction bases with no gene match: 17. Looked up from germline, CDR1 is SGHTA and CDR2 is FQGNSA. The CDR3 is 19 amino acids. The data were produced by immunoSEQ multiplex PCR, yet TCRdb's version contains in-frame clones alone and is incomplete. The top ten hold roughly 3.9% of the sample, which has around 340,000 clones, 89% seen once. Seattle's cohort entered during active infection and was followed longitudinally. The data are from a study of blood T cell repertoires in COVID-19. Overall study: COVID-19 samples collected from the United States, Italy and Spain covered acute and convalescent phases.

What was sequenced was peripheral blood. This TCR derives from an older woman with COVID-19, enrolled during active disease. The chain combines TRBV7-2 with TRBJ2-1; 9 bases are shared with TRBD2. CDR3 amino acids: CASSRPIAGARPFYNEQFF. DNA of the CDR3: TGTGCCAGCAGCCGGCCCATAGCGGGGGCCCGCCCGTTCTACAATGAGCAGTTCTTC.